These T cell receptor beta chains were read from a single sample in a study of tumor-infiltrating lymphocytes in primary liver carcinoma. TCRdb redid the calling of the multiplex PCR reads with MiXCR, one entry per CDR3 protein. The data show roughly 45,000 distinct CDR3 sequences, less than 75% seen once. The sample was liver tumor tissue from sampling region 5. These receptors were collected from a man aged 40-55 years with primary liver carcinoma and hepatitis B virus infection. Both conserved end residues are part of each CDR3. D genes are given only for firm matches. Clone size is shown for a subset of rows, as once, few, many or a class of expanded clone.

D gene: .
J gene: TRBJ2-7
V gene: TRBV12-3/TRBV12-4
CDR3 length: 14
clone size: once
CDR3 protein: CASRPTRVAGEQYF
CDR3 DNA: TGTGCCAGCCGCCCCACGCGTGTAGCAGGCGAGCAGTACTTC

D gene: .
J gene: TRBJ2-1
V gene: TRBV11-1
CDR3 length: 16
clone size: .
CDR3 protein: CVSGYSTGGSYNEQFF
CDR3 DNA: TGTGTCAGCGGCTATTCTACAGGCGGCAGTTACAATGAGCAGTTCTTC

D gene: .
J gene: TRBJ1-1
V gene: TRBV28
CDR3 length: 18
clone size: .
CDR3 protein: CANSFLMLPWGANIEAFF
CDR3 DNA: TGTGCCAACAGTTTCCTTATGCTCCCGTGGGGGGCAAACATTGAAGCTTTCTTT

D gene: TRBD2
J gene: TRBJ2-1
V gene: TRBV28
CDR3 length: 15
clone size: many
CDR3 protein: CASSFLAGPYNEQFF
CDR3 DNA: TGTGCCAGCAGTTTTCTAGCGGGGCCTTACAATGAGCAGTTCTTC

D gene: .
J gene: TRBJ1-3
V gene: TRBV6-1
CDR3 length: 10
clone size: many
CDR3 protein: CASMEDTIYF
CDR3 DNA: TGTGCCAGCATGGAAGACACCATATATTTT

D gene: .
J gene: TRBJ2-7
V gene: TRBV12-3/TRBV12-4
CDR3 length: 15
clone size: .
CDR3 protein: CASRSRGGGNYEQYF
CDR3 DNA: TGTGCCAGCAGGTCACGAGGAGGGGGTAACTACGAGCAGTACTTC

D gene: .
J gene: TRBJ2-4
V gene: TRBV28
CDR3 length: 17
clone size: .
CDR3 protein: CASSCGQSGIAKNIQYF
CDR3 DNA: TGTGCCAGCAGTTGTGGACAGAGCGGGATAGCCAAAAACATTCAGTACTTC

D gene: .
J gene: TRBJ2-2
V gene: TRBV6-5
CDR3 length: 15
clone size: .
CDR3 protein: CASSCLNSGAGELFF
CDR3 DNA: TGTGCCAGCAGTTGCTTGAATTCTGGGGCCGGGGAGCTGTTTTTT

D gene: .
J gene: TRBJ2-3
V gene: TRBV11-2
CDR3 length: 14
clone size: medium-sized
CDR3 protein: CASSLEGSRDTQYF
CDR3 DNA: TGTGCCAGCAGCTTAGAGGGCAGCAGGGATACGCAGTATTTT

D gene: .
J gene: TRBJ2-3
V gene: TRBV6-5
CDR3 length: 14
clone size: .
CDR3 protein: CASSYKDLKDMLYF
CDR3 DNA: TGTGCCAGCAGTTACAAGGACTTAAAAGATATGCTGTATTTT

D gene: .
J gene: TRBJ1-3
V gene: TRBV11-2
CDR3 length: 16
clone size: few
CDR3 protein: CASSFTNGDFGNTIYF
CDR3 DNA: TGTGCCAGCAGCTTTACTAACGGAGACTTTGGAAACACCATATACTTT

D gene: TRBD1
J gene: TRBJ2-1
V gene: TRBV30
CDR3 length: 13
clone size: many
CDR3 protein: CAWHLQGANEQFF
CDR3 DNA: TGTGCCTGGCACCTACAGGGGGCCAATGAGCAGTTCTTC

D gene: .
J gene: TRBJ2-1
V gene: TRBV29-1
CDR3 length: 14
clone size: .
CDR3 protein: CSVGRGPSYNEQFF
CDR3 DNA: TGCAGCGTTGGTCGGGGACCATCCTACAATGAGCAGTTCTTC

D gene: .
J gene: TRBJ2-7
V gene: TRBV29-1
CDR3 length: 13
clone size: .
CDR3 protein: CSARWTAHDEQYF
CDR3 DNA: TGCAGCGCAAGGTGGACAGCCCATGACGAGCAGTACTTC

D gene: TRBD1
J gene: TRBJ1-1
V gene: TRBV5-1
CDR3 length: 13
clone size: many
CDR3 protein: CASRNRGNTEAFF
CDR3 DNA: TGCGCCAGCAGAAACAGGGGAAACACTGAAGCTTTCTTT

D gene: TRBD2
J gene: TRBJ2-1
V gene: TRBV5-1
CDR3 length: 16
clone size: .
CDR3 protein: CANSLGGTSGTNDQSF
CDR3 DNA: TGCGCCAACAGCTTGGGGGGGACTAGCGGGACGAATGATCAGTCCTTC

D gene: .
J gene: TRBJ1-4
V gene: TRBV7-2
CDR3 length: 15
clone size: once
CDR3 protein: CASSDTGTRNEKLFF
CDR3 DNA: TGTGCCAGCAGCGACACCGGGACGAGAAATGAAAAACTGTTTTTT

D gene: .
J gene: TRBJ2-7
V gene: TRBV7-8
CDR3 length: 13
clone size: .
CDR3 protein: CTSRGDTFYEQYF
CDR3 DNA: TGTACCAGCAGGGGGGATACATTCTACGAGCAGTACTTC

D gene: .
J gene: TRBJ1-4
V gene: TRBV14
CDR3 length: 14
clone size: .
CDR3 protein: CASSITGGNEKVFF
CDR3 DNA: TGTGCCAGCAGCATAACAGGTGGGAATGAAAAAGTGTTTTTT

D gene: TRBD1
J gene: TRBJ2-6
V gene: TRBV6-5
CDR3 length: 18
clone size: .
CDR3 protein: CAGSLWTGMKTGSNVQTF
CDR3 DNA: TGTGCCGGCAGTCTTTGGACAGGGATGAAAACTGGGTCCAACGTCCAGACTTTC

D gene: .
J gene: TRBJ1-1
V gene: TRBV11-2
CDR3 length: 16
clone size: .
CDR3 protein: CASSPLWAAGLDEAFF
CDR3 DNA: TGTGCCAGCAGCCCTCTTTGGGCAGCGGGGCTTGATGAAGCTTTCTTT

D gene: .
J gene: TRBJ2-3
V gene: TRBV5-6
CDR3 length: 13
clone size: .
CDR3 protein: CASSSEIGVTQYF
CDR3 DNA: TGTGCCAGCAGCTCTGAGATAGGAGTTACGCAGTATTTT

D gene: TRBD1
J gene: TRBJ1-1
V gene: TRBV5-1
CDR3 length: 14
clone size: once
CDR3 protein: CASGLVGGGTGAFF
CDR3 DNA: TGCGCCAGCGGCTTGGTCGGAGGGGGCACTGGAGCTTTCTTT

D gene: TRBD1
J gene: TRBJ2-7
V gene: TRBV28
CDR3 length: 16
clone size: .
CDR3 protein: CASNSLRQGHSYEQYF
CDR3 DNA: TGTGCCAGCAACTCCCTCCGACAGGGTCACTCCTACGAGCAGTACTTC

D gene: .
J gene: TRBJ2-7
V gene: TRBV18
CDR3 length: 16
clone size: .
CDR3 protein: CASSPKNSGNSYEQYF
CDR3 DNA: TGTGCCAGCTCACCGAAGAATAGCGGTAACTCCTACGAGCAGTACTTC

D gene: .
J gene: TRBJ2-7
V gene: TRBV28
CDR3 length: 13
clone size: few
CDR3 protein: CVGSSAVSDEQYF
CDR3 DNA: TGTGTGGGTTCTAGCGCCGTAAGCGACGAGCAGTACTTC

D gene: TRBD2
J gene: TRBJ2-1
V gene: TRBV12-3/TRBV12-4
CDR3 length: 16
clone size: .
CDR3 protein: CASSPLAGGSGDEQFF
CDR3 DNA: TGTGCCAGCAGTCCCCTGGCGGGAGGGTCGGGTGATGAGCAGTTCTTC

D gene: TRBD1
J gene: TRBJ2-1
V gene: TRBV29-1
CDR3 length: 11
clone size: many
CDR3 protein: CSAPTGGQQFF
CDR3 DNA: TGCAGCGCCCCCACAGGGGGTCAGCAGTTCTTC

D gene: .
J gene: TRBJ2-4
V gene: TRBV28
CDR3 length: 13
clone size: many
CDR3 protein: CASIGSAPRVQYF
CDR3 DNA: TGTGCCAGCATTGGTTCGGCCCCACGTGTTCAGTACTTC

D gene: .
J gene: TRBJ2-1
V gene: TRBV28
CDR3 length: 12
clone size: few
CDR3 protein: CASSVAWTEQFF
CDR3 DNA: TGTGCCAGCAGTGTGGCCTGGACAGAGCAGTTCTTC

D gene: .
J gene: TRBJ1-1
V gene: TRBV6-5
CDR3 length: 13
clone size: many
CDR3 protein: CASSYRENAEAFF
CDR3 DNA: TGTGCCAGCAGTTACCGGGAAAACGCTGAAGCTTTCTTT

D gene: .
J gene: TRBJ2-7
V gene: TRBV28
CDR3 length: 13
clone size: many
CDR3 protein: CASSLSSGYEQYF
CDR3 DNA: TGTGCCAGCAGTTTAAGCTCCGGCTACGAGCAGTACTTC

D gene: TRBD1
J gene: TRBJ2-2
V gene: TRBV4-1
CDR3 length: 16
clone size: .
CDR3 protein: CASTPRQGVDTGELFF
CDR3 DNA: TGCGCCAGTACCCCGAGACAGGGAGTGGACACCGGGGAGCTGTTTTTT

D gene: .
J gene: TRBJ1-1
V gene: TRBV6-5
CDR3 length: 16
clone size: many
CDR3 protein: CASSPGDGIRNTEAFF
CDR3 DNA: TGTGCCAGCAGCCCCGGAGACGGCATCAGGAACACTGAAGCTTTCTTT

D gene: .
J gene: TRBJ2-5
V gene: TRBV12-3/TRBV12-4
CDR3 length: 13
clone size: .
CDR3 protein: CASSLTVGGTQYF
CDR3 DNA: TGTGCCAGCAGTTTAACGGTTGGGGGGACCCAGTACTTC

D gene: .
J gene: TRBJ1-2
V gene: TRBV12-3/TRBV12-4
CDR3 length: 14
clone size: .
CDR3 protein: CASSWGQGAGDYTF
CDR3 DNA: .

D gene: TRBD2
J gene: TRBJ2-7
V gene: TRBV11-2
CDR3 length: 15
clone size: .
CDR3 protein: CVSSSSGRLPYEQYF
CDR3 DNA: TGTGTCAGCAGTTCAAGCGGGAGGTTACCCTACGAACAGTACTTC

D gene: .
J gene: TRBJ1-5
V gene: TRBV6-5
CDR3 length: 16
clone size: .
CDR3 protein: CPSSYWGLGGNQPQHF
CDR3 DNA: TGTCCCAGCAGTTACTGGGGCTTAGGGGGAAATCAGCCCCAGCATTTT

D gene: TRBD2
J gene: TRBJ2-7
V gene: TRBV5-4
CDR3 length: 15
clone size: many
CDR3 protein: CASSTGTSRDYEQYF
CDR3 DNA: TGTGCCAGCAGCACCGGGACTAGCAGAGACTACGAGCAGTACTTC

D gene: .
J gene: TRBJ2-1
V gene: TRBV29-1
CDR3 length: 12
clone size: .
CDR3 protein: CSVDSDWREQFF
CDR3 DNA: TGCAGCGTTGACAGTGACTGGCGAGAGCAGTTCTTC

D gene: .
J gene: TRBJ2-7
V gene: TRBV6-5
CDR3 length: 15
clone size: .
CDR3 protein: CASGYSLTGSYEQYF
CDR3 DNA: TGTGCCAGCGGTTACTCGTTAACAGGGTCCTACGAGCAGTATTTC

D gene: TRBD1
J gene: TRBJ2-3
V gene: TRBV11-2
CDR3 length: 15
clone size: medium-sized
CDR3 protein: CASSAHRGRLDTQYF
CDR3 DNA: TGTGCCAGCAGCGCGCACAGGGGGCGCTTAGATACGCAGTATTTT

D gene: .
J gene: TRBJ1-1
V gene: TRBV6-2/TRBV6-3
CDR3 length: 13
clone size: many
CDR3 protein: CASKPELNTEAFF
CDR3 DNA: TGTGCCAGCAAGCCGGAATTGAACACTGAAGCTTTCTTT

D gene: TRBD2
J gene: TRBJ2-7
V gene: TRBV4-1
CDR3 length: 15
clone size: once
CDR3 protein: CASSTPGLAVYEQYF
CDR3 DNA: TGCGCCAGCAGCACACCGGGACTAGCGGTGTACGAGCAGTACTTC

D gene: TRBD2
J gene: TRBJ2-7
V gene: TRBV12-3/TRBV12-4
CDR3 length: 15
clone size: .
CDR3 protein: CSSSLSGIVPHEQYF
CDR3 DNA: TGTAGCAGCAGTTTAAGCGGGATTGTCCCCCACGAGCAGTACTTC

D gene: .
J gene: TRBJ1-1
V gene: TRBV19
CDR3 length: 13
clone size: .
CDR3 protein: CASSQRENTEAFF
CDR3 DNA: TGTGCCAGTAGTCAAAGGGAGAACACTGAAGCTTTCTTT

D gene: .
J gene: TRBJ2-5
V gene: TRBV29-1
CDR3 length: 13
clone size: .
CDR3 protein: CSVGGMAAEAQYF
CDR3 DNA: TGCAGCGTTGGTGGGATGGCCGCCGAGGCCCAGTACTTC

D gene: .
J gene: TRBJ1-4
V gene: TRBV11-2
CDR3 length: 13
clone size: few
CDR3 protein: CASSLEPLSALFF
CDR3 DNA: TGTGCCAGCAGCCTAGAGCCTTTGTCGGCACTGTTTTTT

D gene: TRBD2
J gene: TRBJ2-1
V gene: TRBV29-1
CDR3 length: 14
clone size: large
CDR3 protein: CSVLKAGGPNEQFF
CDR3 DNA: TGCAGCGTCCTCAAAGCGGGAGGGCCAAATGAGCAGTTCTTC

D gene: .
J gene: TRBJ2-1
V gene: TRBV28
CDR3 length: 11
clone size: .
CDR3 protein: CASSKMNEQFF
CDR3 DNA: TGTGCCAGTAGTAAGATGAATGAGCAGTTCTTC

D gene: .
J gene: TRBJ2-1
V gene: TRBV9
CDR3 length: 17
clone size: .
CDR3 protein: CASSVGGGQEFPDEQFF
CDR3 DNA: TGTGCCAGCAGCGTAGGGGGGGGACAGGAGTTCCCGGATGAGCAGTTCTTC

D gene: .
J gene: TRBJ2-2
V gene: TRBV4-1
CDR3 length: 15
clone size: many
CDR3 protein: CASSQEAGNTGELFF
CDR3 DNA: TGCGCCAGCAGCCAAGAGGCGGGGAACACCGGGGAGCTGTTTTTT

D gene: TRBD2
J gene: TRBJ2-3
V gene: TRBV11-1
CDR3 length: 16
clone size: .
CDR3 protein: CASTLGTSTQTDMQYF
CDR3 DNA: TGTGCCAGCACCCTCGGGACTAGCACACAGACAGATATGCAGTATTTT

D gene: .
J gene: TRBJ2-3
V gene: TRBV29-1
CDR3 length: 13
clone size: .
CDR3 protein: CSVNAVDTDTQYF
CDR3 DNA: TGCAGCGTTAACGCGGTAGACACAGATACGCAGTATTTT

D gene: TRBD2
J gene: TRBJ2-1
V gene: TRBV12-3/TRBV12-4
CDR3 length: 17
clone size: .
CDR3 protein: CACSPTSASGQRDEQLF
CDR3 DNA: TGCGCCTGCAGCCCCACGTCGGCTAGCGGTCAACGCGATGAGCAGCTCTTC